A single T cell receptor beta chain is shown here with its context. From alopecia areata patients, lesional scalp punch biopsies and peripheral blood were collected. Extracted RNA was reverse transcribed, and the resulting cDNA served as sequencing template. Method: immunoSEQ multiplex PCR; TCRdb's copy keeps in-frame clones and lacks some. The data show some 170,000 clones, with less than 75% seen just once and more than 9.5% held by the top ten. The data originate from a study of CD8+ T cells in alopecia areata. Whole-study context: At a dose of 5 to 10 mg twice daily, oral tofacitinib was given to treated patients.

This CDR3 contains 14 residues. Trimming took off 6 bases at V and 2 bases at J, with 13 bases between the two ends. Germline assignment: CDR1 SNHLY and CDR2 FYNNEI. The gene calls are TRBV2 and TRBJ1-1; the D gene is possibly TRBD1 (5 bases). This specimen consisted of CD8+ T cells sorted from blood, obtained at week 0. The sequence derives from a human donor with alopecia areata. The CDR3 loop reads CASSRQTRNTEAFF. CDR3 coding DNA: TGTGCCAGCAGCAGACAGACCCGAAACACTGAAGCTTTCTTT.